This T cell receptor beta chain is from a study of shared clonotypes between healthy human individuals. General study points: Researchers found naive subsets generally carried larger estimated richness than memory subsets.

This CDR3 comprises 12 residues. The V gene lost 7 bases and the J gene lost 2 bases, with 11 bases spanning the gap. The germline gives CDR1 SQVTM, CDR2 ANQGSEA. The protocol was immunoSEQ multiplex PCR, while the TCRdb copy is restricted to in-frame clones and leaves out a portion. The sample has about 1.5 million clones, roughly 96% seen once. On this clone: The antigen is not known.

The rearrangement links TRBV29-1 to TRBJ1-2; TRBD1 is a possible D gene (6 bases). Sequencing was done on a sample of naive CD4+ T cells sorted from blood. The subset: CD45RA+ positively selected. This clonotype was obtained from a man aged 25 to 40 in good health. The CDR3 nucleotides read TGCAGCGCCCCAACAGGGAACTATGGCTACACCTTC. Translated, it gives CSAPTGNYGYTF.